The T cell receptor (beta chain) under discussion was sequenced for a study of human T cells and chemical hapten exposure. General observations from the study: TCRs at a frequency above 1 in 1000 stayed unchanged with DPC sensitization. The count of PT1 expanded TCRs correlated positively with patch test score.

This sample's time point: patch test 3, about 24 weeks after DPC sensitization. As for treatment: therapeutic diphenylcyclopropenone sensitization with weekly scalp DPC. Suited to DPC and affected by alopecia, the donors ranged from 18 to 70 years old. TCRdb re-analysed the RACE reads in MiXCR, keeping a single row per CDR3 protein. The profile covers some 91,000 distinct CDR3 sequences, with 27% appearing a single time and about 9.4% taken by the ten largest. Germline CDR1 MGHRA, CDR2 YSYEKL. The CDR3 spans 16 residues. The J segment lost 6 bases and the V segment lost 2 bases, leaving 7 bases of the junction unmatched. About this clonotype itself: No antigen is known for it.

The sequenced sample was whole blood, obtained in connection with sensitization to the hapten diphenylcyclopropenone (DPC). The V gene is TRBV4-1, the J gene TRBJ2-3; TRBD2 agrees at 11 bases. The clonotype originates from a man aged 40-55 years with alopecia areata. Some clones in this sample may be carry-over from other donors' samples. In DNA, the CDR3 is TGCGCCAGCAGCCAATCTGAAACTAGCGGGAGTGATACGCAGTATTTT. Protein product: CASSQSETSGSDTQYF.